This record concerns one T cell receptor beta chain sequence. Profiling relied on immunoSEQ multiplex PCR, and the TCRdb table lists in-frame clones only, not all of them. Among tens of thousands of clones listed, about 90% were seen once. This sample is drawn from a study of OX40 agonist ivuxolimab in advanced cancers. The wider study: Earlier anti-PD-1, anti-PD-L1 or anti-CTLA-4 therapy was permitted; over 35% had received some.

V lost 6 bases to trimming and J lost 7 bases, with 10 bases between them. Germline CDR1 and CDR2: MDHEN and SYDVKM. The CDR3 spans 11 residues. This chain uses TRBV28 with TRBJ2-7, with a possible D match to TRBD2 (6 bases). The receptor's source is an adult with an advanced solid tumor such as melanoma, head and neck, liver or kidney cancer. The sequenced sample was CD4+ or CD8+ T cells sorted from blood, obtained in a trial of the OX40 agonist ivuxolimab. This CDR3 is CASSLRGEQYF. The CDR3 bases are TGTGCCAGCAGCCTCCGGGGGGAGCAGTACTTC.